This T cell receptor beta chain was found in a study of identifying expanded T cells in peripheral blood. Study-level findings and limits: Technical replicates showed approximately 1.2 changed clones; about 2 weeks roughly 15; four weeks 19.

Here immunoSEQ multiplex PCR was the method, and the copy in TCRdb shows in-frame clones only, minus some. The repertoire holds around 94,000 clones, with approximately 84% as singletons. On this clone itself: Its antigen is not identified. The same CDR3 arises from other DNA sequences in this sample as well.

Trimming took 3 bases from V and 3 from J, leaving 0 bases between them. Per germline, CDR1 KGHSH and CDR2 LQKENI. The CDR3 loop spans 12 amino acids. Collection occurred without any documented infections or immune events in donors. V usage is TRBV18 and J usage is TRBJ1-6; D not certain. The TCR originated in a person aged 18 to 70 in good health. The sample consisted of blood. Here the CDR3 DNA reads TGTGCCAGCTCACCCTATAATTCACCCCTCCACTTT. Protein sequence: CASSPYNSPLHF.